The clone carrying this T cell receptor (beta chain) was seen once. This specimen belongs to a study of control samples from healthy donors and cancer patients. Profiling relied on immunoSEQ multiplex PCR, and the TCRdb table lists in-frame clones only, not all of them. The table shows about 410,000 clones, with 90% occurring only once. The CDR3 has 14 amino acids. Germline lookup yields CDR1 MDHEN and CDR2 SYDVKM. Unmatched junction bases numbered 14, after V lost 6 bases and J lost 9 bases. The specimen sequenced was PBMCs. The receptor's source is a man aged 40-49 years with head and neck cancer. V is TRBV28 and J is TRBJ2-7, with 7 bases that match TRBD1. DNA of the CDR3: TGTGCCAGCAGATGGGGGCAGGGGGTCAATGTGCAGTACTTC. It specifies CASRWGQGVNVQYF.